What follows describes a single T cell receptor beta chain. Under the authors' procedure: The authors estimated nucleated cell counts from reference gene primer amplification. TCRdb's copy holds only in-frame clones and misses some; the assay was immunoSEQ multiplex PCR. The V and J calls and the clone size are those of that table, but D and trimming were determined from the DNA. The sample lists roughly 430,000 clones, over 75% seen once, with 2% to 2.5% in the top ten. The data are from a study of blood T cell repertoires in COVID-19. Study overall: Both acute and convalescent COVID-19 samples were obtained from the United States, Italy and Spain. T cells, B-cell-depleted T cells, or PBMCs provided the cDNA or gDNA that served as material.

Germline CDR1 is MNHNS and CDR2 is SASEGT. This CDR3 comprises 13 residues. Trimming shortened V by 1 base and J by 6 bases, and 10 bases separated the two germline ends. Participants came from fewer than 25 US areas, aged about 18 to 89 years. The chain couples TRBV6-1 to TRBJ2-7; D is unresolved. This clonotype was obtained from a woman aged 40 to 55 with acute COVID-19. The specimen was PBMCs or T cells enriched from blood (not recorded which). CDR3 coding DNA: TGTGCCAGCAGTGAAGGTACCCTGCGCGAGCAGTACTTC. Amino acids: CASSEGTLREQYF.